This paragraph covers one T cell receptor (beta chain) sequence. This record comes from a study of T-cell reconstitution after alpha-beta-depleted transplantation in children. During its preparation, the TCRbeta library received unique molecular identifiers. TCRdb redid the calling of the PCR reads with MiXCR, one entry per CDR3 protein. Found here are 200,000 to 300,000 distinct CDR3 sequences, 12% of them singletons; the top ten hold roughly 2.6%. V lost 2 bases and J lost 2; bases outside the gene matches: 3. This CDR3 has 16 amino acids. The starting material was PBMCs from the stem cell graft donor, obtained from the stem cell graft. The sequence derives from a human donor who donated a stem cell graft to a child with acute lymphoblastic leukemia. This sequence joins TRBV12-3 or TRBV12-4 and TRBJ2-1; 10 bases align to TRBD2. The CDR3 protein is CASSLILAGPYNEQFF. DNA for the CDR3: TGTGCCAGCAGTTTAATACTAGCGGGACCCTACAATGAGCAGTTCTTC.